These T cell receptor beta chains were read from a single sample in a study of blood T cell repertoires in COVID-19. Here immunoSEQ multiplex PCR was the method, and the copy in TCRdb shows in-frame clones only, minus some. Of some 150,000 clones in the sample, 70% to 80% were seen once. The sequencing input was peripheral blood. The receptors originated from a woman aged 70 to 79 with COVID-19, enrolled during active disease. CDR3s include the opening cysteine and the closing phenylalanine or tryptophan. D genes are given only for firm matches. Size values are once, few and many counts, or a class for expanded clones, and some rows have none.

J	D	size	V	CDR3	DNA
TRBJ2-7	NA	NA	TRBV25-1	CASTGNPYEQYF	TGTGCCAGCACAGGGAACCCCTACGAGCAGTACTTC
TRBJ1-5	TRBD1	NA	TRBV24-1	CATSDAGQGDNQPQHF	TGTGCCACCAGTGATGCCGGACAGGGGGACAATCAGCCCCAGCATTTT
TRBJ1-1	TRBD1	NA	TRBV6-5	CASRSDRAIEAFF	TGTGCCAGCAGATCAGACAGGGCCATTGAAGCTTTCTTT
TRBJ1-5	TRBD1	NA	TRBV5-6	CASSHPLTTGTGDNQPQHF	TGTGCCAGCAGCCACCCACTGACTACCGGGACAGGAGACAATCAGCCCCAGCATTTT
TRBJ2-7	TRBD2	once	TRBV7-6	CASSLAPPSGGSYEQYF	TGTGCCAGCAGCTTAGCGCCCCCTAGCGGGGGCTCCTACGAGCAGTACTTC
TRBJ1-5	TRBD1	NA	TRBV6-5	CASSDRGRVQPQHF	TGTGCCAGCTCAGACAGGGGGCGAGTTCAGCCCCAGCATTTT
TRBJ2-7	TRBD1	NA	TRBV2	CASSQQGTLKGEQYF	TGTGCCAGCAGCCAACAGGGGACCCTCAAGGGCGAGCAGTACTTC
TRBJ1-1	NA	NA	TRBV21-1	CASSTYDGTGDTEAFF	TGTGCCAGCAGCACCTACGATGGGACGGGGGACACTGAAGCTTTCTTT
TRBJ1-1	NA	NA	TRBV7-2	CASSLGQPNTEAFF	TGTGCCAGCAGCTTGGGGCAGCCTAACACTGAAGCTTTCTTT
TRBJ1-1	TRBD1	few	TRBV2	CASAPDRVANTEAFF	TGTGCCAGCGCTCCGGACAGGGTGGCGAACACTGAAGCTTTCTTT
TRBJ1-1	NA	NA	TRBV28	CASSSPWGEGFMNTEAFF	TGTGCCAGCAGTTCCCCTTGGGGGGAAGGGTTCATGAACACTGAAGCTTTCTTT
TRBJ1-5	NA	NA	TRBV4-3	CASSQDFSGNQPQHF	TGCGCCAGCAGCCAAGATTTTTCAGGCAATCAGCCCCAGCATTTT
TRBJ1-1	NA	NA	TRBV19	CASSIGTGSAEAFF	TGTGCCAGTAGTATAGGCACAGGGTCGGCTGAAGCTTTCTTT
TRBJ1-2	TRBD1	few	TRBV28	CASSLPPGTEQLYGYTF	TGTGCCAGCAGTTTACCCCCCGGGACAGAACAACTCTATGGCTACACCTTC
TRBJ1-5	TRBD1	few	TRBV4-1	CASSQEEGAWQPQHF	TGCGCCAGCAGCCAGGAGGAGGGGGCATGGCAGCCCCAGCATTTT
TRBJ2-5	NA	few	TRBV15	CATSRGETGVQETQYF	TGTGCCACCAGCCGGGGGGAGACAGGGGTGCAAGAGACCCAGTACTTC
TRBJ1-4	TRBD1	once	TRBV5-6	CASSTRTGEVGHEKLFF	TGTGCCAGCAGCACCAGGACAGGCGAGGTGGGGCATGAAAAACTGTTTTTT
TRBJ2-7	NA	NA	TRBV27	CASSLQGGEQYF	TGTGCCAGCAGTTTACAGGGGGGCGAGCAGTACTTC
TRBJ1-3	NA	NA	TRBV30	CAWEPSGLPGNTIYF	TGTGCCTGGGAACCCTCAGGGTTACCGGGAAACACCATATATTTT
TRBJ1-1	TRBD1	NA	TRBV18	CASSPTGGATVMNTEAFF	TGTGCCAGCTCACCTACAGGGGGCGCGACGGTGATGAACACTGAAGCTTTCTTT
TRBJ2-4	TRBD1	NA	TRBV18	CASSTGSDIQYF	TGTGCCAGCTCGACAGGGTCGGACATTCAGTACTTC
TRBJ2-5	NA	NA	TRBV15	CATSRGTGIEETQYF	TGTGCCACCAGCCGAGGCACAGGGATAGAAGAGACCCAGTACTTC
TRBJ1-2	NA	NA	TRBV5-1	CASSLALEGMTAGGYTF	TGCGCCAGCAGCTTGGCCTTGGAGGGAATGACTGCCGGTGGCTACACCTTC
TRBJ2-6	TRBD1	NA	TRBV19	CASSLTGSGANVLTF	TGTGCCAGTAGCCTGACAGGGTCTGGGGCCAACGTCCTGACTTTC
TRBJ1-1	NA	NA	TRBV19	CASSIAAGQYEAFF	TGTGCCAGTAGTATAGCCGCTGGGCAGTACGAAGCTTTCTTT
TRBJ2-1	NA	NA	TRBV5-8	CASSGTFYNEQFF	TGTGCCAGCAGCGGGACTTTCTACAATGAGCAGTTCTTC
TRBJ2-3	NA	NA	TRBV7-9	CASSPRTGLSYTDTQYF	TGTGCCAGCAGCCCACGAACGGGGTTGAGCTACACAGATACGCAGTATTTT
TRBJ1-5	TRBD1	few	TRBV18	CASSTGQGGLNQPQHF	TGTGCCAGCTCAACCGGACAGGGAGGGCTTAATCAGCCCCAGCATTTT
TRBJ1-1	TRBD1	few	TRBV7-9	CASSLNAGQGGTEAFF	TGTGCCAGCAGCCTGAACGCGGGACAGGGAGGCACTGAAGCTTTCTTT
TRBJ1-1	NA	NA	TRBV11-2	CASSTRRETTEAFF	TGTGCCAGCAGCACCCGACGGGAAACCACTGAAGCTTTCTTT
TRBJ2-3	TRBD2	NA	TRBV5-5	CASSLSGVSTDTQYF	TGTGCCAGCAGCTTAAGCGGGGTGAGCACAGATACGCAGTATTTT
TRBJ1-1	TRBD1	NA	TRBV5-1	CASSIGQGLEAFF	TGCGCCAGCAGCATAGGACAGGGTTTGGAAGCTTTCTTT
TRBJ2-5	NA	NA	TRBV6-5	CASSLQETQYF	TGTGCCAGCAGTCTACAAGAGACCCAGTACTTC